The 32 T cell receptor beta chains in this list originate from one sample, sequenced in a study of read filtering for tumor transcriptome and immune sequencing. From about 400 ng of RNA, a library with molecular barcoded alpha/delta and beta/gamma adaptors was made. TCRdb re-called the reads with MiXCR, one entry per CDR3 protein. The table shows roughly 69,000 distinct CDR3 sequences, with 11% to 15% occurring only once. Sequencing was done on a sample of a population of CD138-negative cells sorted from bone marrow. Receptors originate from a donor aged 40 or older with multiple myeloma.

This clonotype was picked up a small number of times. The rearrangement uses TRBV7-9 and TRBJ2-7; 10 bases are a match to TRBD1. The V gene end was trimmed by 5 bases and the J gene end by 7 bases; junction bases not matched to a gene: 11. Looked up from germline, CDR1 is SEHNR and CDR2 is FQNEAQ (reference sequence). The CDR3 length is 15 residues. The CDR3 region has the DNA TGTGCCAGCAGCCAGGGACAGGGGAGAGTGAGGGAGCAGTACTTC. This translates into CASSQGQGRVREQYF.

This clonotype was counted only a few times. This sequence joins TRBV24-1 and TRBJ2-3; 9 nucleotides match TRBD1. Germline V CDR1 and CDR2: KGHDR, SFDVKD. The junction had 10 bases not matched to a gene; V was cut back by 5 bases and J by 5 bases. This CDR3 region has 16 residues. CDR3 nucleotide sequence: TGTGCCACCAGTGTCTATACAGGGGGCAGGGGAGATACGCAGTATTTT. Residues: CATSVYTGGRGDTQYF.

This clonotype has ten or more counts. The chain links TRBV20-1 to TRBJ2-1; TRBD2 matches at 10 bases. The germline V gene encodes CDR1 DFQATT and CDR2 SNEGSKA (reference sequence). The CDR3 totals 13 residues. V was clipped by 3 bases and J by 7 bases; unmatched bases: 3. The DNA of the CDR3 is TGCAGTGCTAGGCTAGCGGGAGTGAATGAGCAGTTCTTC. This sequence encodes CSARLAGVNEQFF.

This clonotype showed up many times. The chain is built from TRBV20-1 and TRBJ2-2; no definite D call. This CDR3 comprises 14 residues. Deletions cut 0 bases from V and 5 bases from J, with 10 bases between. The germline V gene encodes CDR1 DFQATT and CDR2 SNEGSKA (reference sequence). CDR3 sequence (DNA): TGCAGTGCTAGAGATCGCGTTGGGACCGGGGAGCTGTTTTTT. This gives the protein CSARDRVGTGELFF.

This clonotype was detected a few times. A much larger clonotype is one base distant, so this may be a read error. The chain links TRBV4-1 to TRBJ2-1, with 10 nucleotides matching TRBD2. The CDR3 sequence is 15 residues long. Germline V gene lookup returns CDR1 MGHRA and CDR2 YSYEKL. V shed 4 bases, J shed 6 bases, and the junction held 6 bases outside the gene matches. CDR3 nucleotides: TGCGCCAGCAGCCCTCGACTAGCGGGCCCCAATGAGCAGTTCTTC. This translates into CASSPRLAGPNEQFF.

The chain carries TRBV20-1 and TRBJ1-3; no reliable D call. Germline V CDR1 and CDR2: DFQATT, SNEGSKA (reference sequence). Trimming left V 6 bases short and J 2 bases short, with 14 bases between. The CDR3 loop spans 14 amino acids. The CDR3 is CSAPDGFPGNTIYF. CDR3 DNA sequence: TGCAGTGCCCCGGACGGTTTCCCTGGAAACACCATATATTTT.

The sample holds many counts of this clonotype. The chain carries TRBV14 and TRBJ2-7; D is perhaps TRBD1 or TRBD2 (5 bases each). V lost 1 base, J lost 4 bases, and 17 bases lay in between. CDR3 length equals 16 residues. The germline CDR1 and CDR2 sequences are SGHDN and FVKESK. DNA for the CDR3: TGTGCCAGCAGCCAAGTGTCCGGGAAGGGGCCGTACGAGCAGTACTTC. Its protein is CASSQVSGKGPYEQYF.

A few counts support this clonotype. The chain uses TRBV7-3 and TRBJ2-5; no clear D gene. This CDR3 has 13 amino acids. V was clipped by 3 bases and J by 5 bases, with 10 bases between them. Germline V lookup: CDR1 SGHTA, CDR2 FQGTGA. The CDR3 reads CASSFGLTETQYF. CDR3 bases: TGTGCCAGCAGCTTCGGCTTAACGGAGACCCAGTACTTC.

On this clonotype: This may come from a read error, since a much larger clone is one base off. The V gene is TRBV20-1, the J gene TRBJ2-7; TRBD2 agrees at 11 bases. The CDR3 covers 14 residues. The J segment lost 3 bases and the V segment lost 2 bases, leaving 3 bases of the junction unmatched. CDR1 is DFQATT and CDR2 is SNEGSKA in the germline V gene (reference sequence). The DNA of the CDR3 is TGCAGTGCTAGACCCCTAGCGGGAGGCTACGAGCAGTACTTC. Translation gives CSARPLAGGYEQYF.

A note on this clonotype: This may be a read error: a much more frequent sequence differs by one nucleotide. The rearrangement joins TRBV12-3 or TRBV12-4 to TRBJ1-2; unclear D gene. Trimming took 3 bases from V and 6 from J, leaving 5 bases between them. The CDR3 is 11 residues long. The CDR3 loop is CASSFRDGYTF. CDR3 bases: TGTGCCAGCAGTTTCCGAGATGGCTACACCTTC.

This clonotype has only a few counts. One junction end does not reproduce the germline sequence, and a read error may be involved. This rearrangement joins TRBV20-1 to TRBJ2-7, with TRBD1 as a possible D gene (6 bases). Germline CDR1 reads DFQATT; CDR2 reads SNEGSKA (reference sequence). The CDR3 has 13 residues. As DNA, the CDR3 is TGCAGTGCAAGAGAAGGGGGTAACTACGAGCAGTACTTC. As protein: CSAREGGNYEQYF.

This clonotype appeared many times. The chain employs TRBV19 and TRBJ2-7, with D tentatively TRBD2 (6 bases). V lost 4 bases to trimming and J lost 5 bases, with 15 bases between them. The CDR3 has 14 residues. The germline V gene has CDR1 LNHDA and CDR2 SQIVND (reference sequence). The CDR3 region is CASSRTLATDEQYF. CDR3 nucleotide sequence: TGTGCCAGTAGTAGGACACTAGCTACTGACGAGCAGTACTTC.

Comments on this clonotype: This sequence may be a read error, since a much larger clone differs from it by one base. V usage is TRBV20-1 and J usage is TRBJ2-6; TRBD1 matches 9 bases. The CDR3 is 17 amino acids. V was clipped by 7 bases and J by 2 bases; unmatched bases: 12. Germline V gene data show CDR1 as DFQATT and CDR2 as SNEGSKA (reference sequence). CDR3 loop: CSDEISGQGTGANVLTF. In nucleotides, the CDR3 is TGCAGTGATGAAATATCGGGACAGGGCACTGGGGCCAACGTCCTGACTTTC.

This clonotype was seen ten or more times. The V call is TRBV5-1, the J call TRBJ2-7; possibly TRBD2 for D (9 bases). The V and J ends lost 0 bases and 5 bases respectively, with 24 bases between them. Germline V lookup: CDR1 SGHRS, CDR2 YFSETQ. The CDR3 extends over 18 amino acids. CDR3 loop: CASSLALTSGPGGDEQYF. The CDR3 DNA follows: TGCGCCAGCAGCTTGGCCCTGACTAGCGGCCCAGGGGGCGACGAGCAGTACTTC.

This clonotype has at least ten counts. The CDR3 nucleotides are TGCAGTGCTAGAGGGCGAACCGGAGGCGAGCAGTTCTTC. Encoded protein: CSARGRTGGEQFF. This chain joins TRBV20-1 and TRBJ2-1, with D possibly matching TRBD2 (5 bases). V shed 1 base and J shed 10 bases, with 14 bases lying between them. Per germline, CDR1 DFQATT and CDR2 SNEGSKA (reference sequence). CDR3 size: 13 residues.

This clonotype was seen repeatedly, ten times or more. This chain uses TRBV20-1 with TRBJ1-1; D might be TRBD1 (6 bases). From germline, CDR1 is DFQATT and CDR2 SNEGSKA (reference sequence). The CDR3 totals 12 residues. V lost 5 bases and J 1 base, leaving 8 bases between the germline ends. The CDR3 DNA reads as TGCAGTGCTCAGGGGCGGAACACTGAAGCTTTCTTT. Translated: CSAQGRNTEAFF.

This clonotype was found many times. The rearrangement uses TRBV29-1 and TRBJ2-1, with 7 bases identical to TRBD1. Trimming at V came to 3 bases and at J to 1 base, leaving 0 bases not matched to a gene. Per the germline V gene, CDR1 is SQVTM and CDR2 is ANQGSEA. The length of the CDR3 is 13 residues. CDR3 region: CSVDRGSYNEQFF. Written as DNA, the CDR3 is TGCAGCGTTGACAGGGGGTCCTACAATGAGCAGTTCTTC.

The chain joins TRBV3-1 to TRBJ2-1; D is uncertain. This CDR3 has 18 amino acids. V lost 0 bases and J 0 bases, leaving 15 bases between the germline ends. Germline V gene sequence: CDR1 LGHDT, CDR2 YNNKEL (reference sequence). CDR3 sequence: CASSQDPLKWSSYNEQFF. CDR3 DNA sequence: TGTGCCAGCAGCCAAGATCCCCTCAAGTGGAGCTCCTACAATGAGCAGTTCTTC.

The chain links TRBV7-6 to TRBJ2-7; unclear D gene. Germline CDR1 is SGHVS and CDR2 is FNYEAQ. Trimming removed 5 bases from V and 4 bases from J, with 12 bases in between. This CDR3 region has 13 residues. The chain's CDR3 is CASSPPRSYEQYF. The CDR3, as DNA: TGTGCCAGCAGCCCCCCACGAAGTTACGAGCAGTACTTC.

This clonotype was recorded at least ten times. This chain uses TRBV5-1 with TRBJ2-1; TRBD2 matches 10 bases. There are 14 residues in the CDR3. In germline, CDR1 is SGHRS, CDR2 YFSETQ. V was clipped by 6 bases and J by 6 bases; unmatched bases: 6. CDR3 DNA: TGCGCCAGCAACCTAGCGGGAGCCTCCAATGAGCAGTTCTTC. Encoded protein: CASNLAGASNEQFF.

With respect to this clonotype: The junction does not match germline at one end; this may be a read error. DNA of the CDR3: TGCAGTGCTAGAAGAGGGGGACAGGGCGAGGCGGATACGCTGTATTTT. Its translation: CSARRGGQGEADTLYF. The chain carries TRBV20-1 and TRBJ2-3; TRBD1 aligns across 9 bases. The CDR3 sequence is 16 residues long. CDR1 DFQATT and CDR2 SNEGSKA come from the germline V gene (reference sequence).

CDR3 sequence (DNA): TGTGCCAGCAGCCGAGACATCAGGCGGACTGAAGCTTTCTTT. Translating it yields CASSRDIRRTEAFF. The chain couples TRBV6-5 to TRBJ1-1; no reliable D call. V was shortened by 6 bases and J by 5 bases, with 16 bases between the two germline ends. The CDR3 extends over 14 amino acids. Per germline, CDR1 MNHEY and CDR2 SVGAGI.

In this sample, this clonotype turned up a few times. The chain has TRBV28 and TRBJ2-1; D is unclear. The CDR3 extends over 11 amino acids. Per germline, CDR1 MDHEN and CDR2 SYDVKM. The ends were cut back, 6 bases at V and 4 bases at J, with 4 bases in the middle. The CDR3 DNA reads as TGTGCCAGCAGGGATTACAATGAGCAGTTCTTC. Translated: CASRDYNEQFF.

This clonotype was picked up many times. This chain connects TRBV7-3 to TRBJ1-1; TRBD1 might be the D (6 bases). In germline, CDR1 is SGHTA, CDR2 FQGTGA. This CDR3 spans 15 amino acids. V lost 0 bases and J lost 0, with 8 bases in between. In DNA, the CDR3 is TGTGCCAGCAGCTTAACGGGGGGGCTGAACACTGAAGCTTTCTTT. This gives the protein CASSLTGGLNTEAFF. Drawing the rest from reference TRBV7-3 and TRBJ1-1, the complete variable domain is GAGVSQTPSNKVTEKGKYVELRCDPISGHTALYWYRQSLGQGPEFLIYFQGTGAADDSGLPNDRFFAVRPEGSVSTLKIQRTERGDSAVYLCASSLTGGLNTEAFFGQGTRLTVV.

This clonotype was observed a few times. This could be a read error, since a much larger clone is one nucleotide away. The V and J genes are TRBV7-2 and TRBJ2-2; 7 bases agree with TRBD1. Germline V gene sequence: CDR1 SGHTA, CDR2 FQGNSA. The CDR3 has 14 residues. The V and J ends lost 3 bases and 13 bases, in that order; junction bases with no gene match: 11. Here the CDR3 DNA reads TGTGCCAGCAGCTTTGTAGTAGGGGGCCTGGGGCTGTTTTTT. Its translation: CASSFVVGGLGLFF.

As for this clonotype: Compared with germline, one end of the junction differs, possibly owing to a read error. The chain recombines TRBV14 with TRBJ2-7; either TRBD1 or TRBD2 may supply D (5 bases each). This CDR3 has 13 amino acids. In germline, CDR1 is SGHDN, CDR2 FVKESK. The CDR3 bases are TGTGCCAGCAGCCCGGGACGTTCCTACGGGCAGTACTTC. It translates to CASSPGRSYGQYF.

This clonotype has a count of ten or more. The chain couples TRBV6-2 or TRBV6-3 to TRBJ1-5; D is unresolved. The CDR3 runs to 13 residues. CDR1 is MNHEY, CDR2 SVGEGT, per germline. The germline V and J ends were trimmed by 8 bases and 3 bases, with 11 bases remaining between them. In DNA, the CDR3 is TGTGCCAGCGGGAGGCCGATCAATCAGCCCCAGCATTTT. Translating it yields CASGRPINQPQHF.

This clonotype was seen a few times. The rearrangement joins TRBV19 to TRBJ2-2; 8 nucleotides agree with TRBD2. Germline V lookup: CDR1 LNHDA, CDR2 SQIVND (reference sequence). V was pared by 4 bases and J by 2 bases, with 6 bases of the junction left unmatched. The length of the CDR3 is 16 residues. The CDR3 region has the DNA TGTGCCAGTAGTACCTCCGGGACTAGAAACACCGGGGAGCTGTTTTTT. Translating it yields CASSTSGTRNTGELFF.

This clonotype appeared many times. The chain has TRBV24-1 and TRBJ2-3; 12 nucleotides match TRBD2. Germline V gives CDR1 KGHDR, CDR2 SFDVKD. The CDR3 loop spans 16 amino acids. J was trimmed by 5 bases and V by 1 base; bases with no gene match: 3. The CDR3 loop is CATSDFWTSGKDTQYF. The CDR3 coding sequence is TGTGCCACCAGTGATTTTTGGACTAGCGGGAAAGATACGCAGTATTTT.

The V gene is TRBV20-1, the J gene TRBJ2-2; maybe TRBD1 (5 bases). V was cut by 6 bases and J by 5 bases, with 19 bases left in between. The germline V gene has CDR1 DFQATT and CDR2 SNEGSKA (reference sequence). The CDR3 runs to 15 residues. The CDR3 region has the DNA TGCAGTGCCCCTGGTGTACGACAGACAACCGGGGAGCTGTTTTTT. Its protein is CSAPGVRQTTGELFF.

This clonotype was seen at least ten times. V is TRBV6-6 and J is TRBJ2-7; D is perhaps TRBD2 (5 bases). The CDR3 has 11 residues. Germline V CDR1 and CDR2: MNHNY, SVGAGI (reference sequence). Trimming removed 6 bases from V and 9 bases from J, with 12 bases in between. CDR3 residues: CASRKGVAQYF. CDR3 in DNA: TGTGCCAGCAGGAAGGGAGTCGCGCAGTACTTC.

At least ten counts were recorded for this clonotype. This chain links TRBV7-6 with TRBJ2-1, with 7 bases matching TRBD2. The CDR3 runs 16 residues. Germline V gene data show CDR1 as SGHVS and CDR2 as FNYEAQ. V trimming: 8 bases; J trimming: 6 bases; junction bases outside the gene matches: 16. This chain's CDR3 is CASGAKAGTSGNEQFF. The CDR3 DNA reads TGTGCCAGCGGGGCGAAAGCGGGGACCAGTGGCAATGAGCAGTTCTTC.